A selection of T cell receptor beta chains follows, all from one sample in a study of T cells in Graves' hyperthyroidism and ophthalmopathy. TCRdb reprocessed the multiplex PCR reads with MiXCR, giving one entry per CDR3 protein. This table holds almost 600,000 distinct CDR3 sequences, over 11% found once. Sequencing used blood. The receptor set was obtained from a woman aged 30 to 39 with Graves' hyperthyroidism that later progressed to Graves' ophthalmopathy. CDR3s include the opening cysteine and the closing phenylalanine or tryptophan. The order of the fields is V gene, clone size, J gene, D gene, CDR3 protein, CDR3 DNA. D genes are given only for firm matches. Size values are once, few and many counts, or a class for expanded clones, and some rows have none.

V: TRBV20-1; size: .; J: TRBJ2-3; D: TRBD2; CDR3: CSARETSGSTDTQYF; DNA: TGCAGTGCTAGAGAAACTAGCGGAAGCACAGATACGCAGTATTTT
V: TRBV29-1; size: once; J: TRBJ2-7; D: TRBD2; CDR3: CSVVAPTASGAYEQYF; DNA: TGCAGCGTTGTCGCCCCGACGGCTAGCGGCGCCTACGAGCAGTACTTC
V: TRBV11-3; size: many; J: TRBJ1-1; D: TRBD1; CDR3: CASSLGQGASNTEAFF; DNA: TGTGCCAGCAGCTTAGGGCAGGGGGCCTCTAACACTGAAGCTTTCTTT
V: TRBV30; size: few; J: TRBJ2-6; D: TRBD2; CDR3: CAWTVGRTGANVLTF; DNA: TGTGCCTGGACGGTCGGGAGGACTGGGGCCAACGTCCTGACTTTC
V: TRBV2; size: many; J: TRBJ2-1; D: TRBD2; CDR3: CASSDSGRFNEQFF; DNA: TGTGCCAGCAGTGATAGCGGGAGGTTTAATGAGCAGTTCTTC
V: TRBV6-1; size: many; J: TRBJ1-2; D: .; CDR3: CASSMDSNYGYTF; DNA: TGTGCCAGCAGTATGGACTCTAACTATGGCTACACCTTC
V: TRBV28; size: many; J: TRBJ2-3; D: .; CDR3: CASRASDQPPDTQYF; DNA: TGTGCCAGCAGAGCATCGGACCAGCCGCCAGATACGCAGTATTTT
V: TRBV2; size: many; J: TRBJ1-2; D: .; CDR3: CASSERPGGNYGYTF; DNA: TGTGCCAGCAGTGAACGACCCGGGGGTAACTATGGCTACACCTTC
V: TRBV6-5; size: many; J: TRBJ2-3; D: TRBD1; CDR3: CASSYSTFRQGSTDTQYF; DNA: TGTGCCAGCAGTTACTCGACTTTTCGACAGGGGAGCACAGATACGCAGTATTTT
V: TRBV7-9; size: .; J: TRBJ2-1; D: .; CDR3: CASSLVQGGRFSYNEQFF; DNA: TGTGCCAGCAGCTTAGTCCAGGGGGGGAGGTTCTCCTACAATGAGCAGTTCTTC
V: TRBV7-8; size: many; J: TRBJ1-5; D: TRBD1; CDR3: CASSPRDRQGGNQPQHF; DNA: TGTGCCAGCAGCCCCCGAGATCGACAGGGAGGCAATCAGCCCCAGCATTTT
V: TRBV30; size: few; J: TRBJ2-3; D: TRBD1; CDR3: CAWSRQGAADTQYF; DNA: TGTGCCTGGAGTAGACAGGGGGCGGCAGATACGCAGTATTTT
V: TRBV27; size: few; J: TRBJ2-2; D: .; CDR3: CATRDTGELFF; DNA: TGTGCCACCCGGGACACCGGGGAGCTGTTTTTT
V: TRBV6-6; size: many; J: TRBJ1-2; D: .; CDR3: CASSYWTAYGYTF; DNA: TGTGCCAGCAGTTACTGGACAGCGTATGGCTACACCTTC
V: TRBV24-1; size: .; J: TRBJ2-3; D: .; CDR3: CATSRDGGSTDTQYF; DNA: TGTGCCACTTCTCGGGACGGAGGGAGCACAGATACGCAGTATTTT
V: TRBV9; size: .; J: TRBJ1-6; D: .; CDR3: CASSPMGGDRSPLHF; DNA: TGTGCCAGCAGCCCCATGGGGGGAGATCGCTCACCCCTCCACTTT
V: TRBV29-1; size: many; J: TRBJ1-1; D: .; CDR3: CSVPLGGGNTEAFF; DNA: TGCAGCGTTCCATTAGGGGGGGGTAACACTGAAGCTTTCTTT
V: TRBV9; size: many; J: TRBJ2-7; D: .; CDR3: CASSVGMGEQYF; DNA: TGTGCCAGCAGCGTAGGAATGGGCGAGCAGTACTTC
V: TRBV2; size: many; J: TRBJ2-1; D: .; CDR3: CASHSNTNYYNEQFF; DNA: TGTGCCAGCCACTCGAATACCAACTACTACAATGAGCAGTTCTTC
V: TRBV7-2; size: many; J: TRBJ2-7; D: .; CDR3: CASSRLGYEQYF; DNA: TGTGCCAGCAGTCGACTCGGCTACGAGCAGTACTTC
V: TRBV28; size: many; J: TRBJ1-1; D: .; CDR3: CASSWSTEAFF; DNA: TGTGCCAGCAGTTGGAGCACTGAAGCTTTCTTT
V: TRBV28; size: many; J: TRBJ2-1; D: .; CDR3: CASGGLVYNDEQFF; DNA: TGTGCCAGTGGGGGCCTAGTTTACAATGATGAGCAGTTCTTC
V: TRBV24-1; size: many; J: TRBJ1-5; D: TRBD1; CDR3: CATSAPSGDRDNQPQHF; DNA: TGTGCCACCAGTGCCCCAAGTGGGGACAGGGACAATCAGCCCCAGCATTTT
V: TRBV29-1; size: many; J: TRBJ2-2; D: .; CDR3: CSVELGAVSGELFF; DNA: TGCAGCGTTGAATTGGGGGCGGTCTCAGGGGAGCTGTTTTTT
V: TRBV6-1; size: .; J: TRBJ2-7; D: .; CDR3: CASSEAGHEQYF; DNA: TGTGCCAGCAGTGAAGCTGGGCACGAGCAGTACTTC
V: TRBV12-3/TRBV12-4; size: many; J: TRBJ2-5; D: .; CDR3: CASIANSGAETQYF; DNA: TGTGCCAGCATAGCGAATTCGGGGGCAGAGACCCAGTACTTC
V: TRBV7-2; size: many; J: TRBJ2-5; D: TRBD2; CDR3: CASSTRGGGRQETQYF; DNA: TGTGCCAGCAGCACCCGGGGGGGGGGGAGGCAAGAGACCCAGTACTTC
V: TRBV5-1; size: many; J: TRBJ1-1; D: TRBD1; CDR3: CASSLRQGIDTEAFF; DNA: TGCGCCAGCAGCCTACGACAGGGGATAGACACTGAAGCTTTCTTT
V: TRBV19; size: .; J: TRBJ2-1; D: .; CDR3: CASSIDFRDNEQFF; DNA: TGTGCCAGTAGTATAGATTTCAGGGACAATGAGCAGTTCTTC
V: TRBV11-2; size: many; J: TRBJ1-1; D: TRBD1; CDR3: CASSSTGRVRTEAFF; DNA: TGTGCCAGCAGCTCGACAGGGAGAGTGAGGACTGAAGCTTTCTTT
V: TRBV29-1; size: many; J: TRBJ2-3; D: .; CDR3: CSLRGGTDTQYF; DNA: TGCAGCCTAAGGGGTGGCACAGATACGCAGTATTTT
V: TRBV11-2; size: many; J: TRBJ2-2; D: TRBD2; CDR3: CASSLSGSGTGELFF; DNA: TGTGCCAGCAGCCTGAGCGGGAGCGGAACCGGGGAGCTGTTTTTT
V: TRBV27; size: many; J: TRBJ2-7; D: TRBD1; CDR3: CASSFDRASEQYF; DNA: TGTGCCAGCAGTTTCGACAGGGCCAGCGAGCAGTACTTC
V: TRBV6-1; size: .; J: TRBJ2-3; D: TRBD1; CDR3: CASSNPRGSTDTQYF; DNA: TGTGCCAGCAGCAACCCCAGGGGGAGCACAGATACGCAGTATTTT